Given below is one TCR beta chain in context. This specimen comes from a study of blood T cell repertoires in COVID-19. About the study: Collection of acute and convalescent COVID-19 samples took place in the United States, Italy and Spain. In each case, the material was cDNA or gDNA derived from T cells, B-cell-depleted T cells, or PBMCs.

With V trimmed by 7 bases and J by 7 bases, 4 bases remained unmatched. CDR3 length equals 13 residues. Original processing methods: It was from reference gene primer amplification that nucleated cell counts were estimated. Clones were sequenced by immunoSEQ multiplex PCR, and TCRdb holds only the in-frame ones, with some missing. That table furnishes V, J and clone size, whereas the DNA furnished D and trimming. The sample contains over 150,000 clones, approximately 90% of which appear only once. The sequencing sample was made of peripheral blood. The origin of this receptor is a man between 18 and 29 years old with acute or convalescent COVID-19. The chain links TRBV12-3 or TRBV12-4 to TRBJ1-2, with 12 bases aligning to TRBD1. The CDR3 nucleotides are TGTGCCAGCACCGGGACAGGGGGCATTGGCTACACCTTC. The encoded protein is CASTGTGGIGYTF.